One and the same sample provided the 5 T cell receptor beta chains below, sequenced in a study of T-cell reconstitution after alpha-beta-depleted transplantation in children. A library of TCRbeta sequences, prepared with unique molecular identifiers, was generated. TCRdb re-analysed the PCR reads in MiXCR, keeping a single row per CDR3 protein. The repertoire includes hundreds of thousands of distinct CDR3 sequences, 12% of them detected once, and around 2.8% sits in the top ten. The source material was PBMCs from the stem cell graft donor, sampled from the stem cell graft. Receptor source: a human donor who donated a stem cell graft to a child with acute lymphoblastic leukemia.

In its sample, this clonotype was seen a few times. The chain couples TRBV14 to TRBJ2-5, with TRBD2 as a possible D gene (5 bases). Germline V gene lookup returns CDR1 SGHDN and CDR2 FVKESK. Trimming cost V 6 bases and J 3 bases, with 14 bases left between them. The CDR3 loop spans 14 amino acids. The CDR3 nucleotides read TGTGCCAGCAGGAAAGAGGGCAGGAAAGAGACCCAGTACTTC. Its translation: CASRKEGRKETQYF.

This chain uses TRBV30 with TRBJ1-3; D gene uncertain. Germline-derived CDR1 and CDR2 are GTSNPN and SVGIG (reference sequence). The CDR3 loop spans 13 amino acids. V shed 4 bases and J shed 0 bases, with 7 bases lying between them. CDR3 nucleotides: TGTGCCTGGATCTCGGGCTCTGGAAACACCATATATTTT. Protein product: CAWISGSGNTIYF.

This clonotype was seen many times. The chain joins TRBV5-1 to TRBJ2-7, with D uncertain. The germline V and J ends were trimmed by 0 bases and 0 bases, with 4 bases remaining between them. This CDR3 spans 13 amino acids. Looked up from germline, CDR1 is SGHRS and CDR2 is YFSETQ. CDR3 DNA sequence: TGCGCCAGCAGCTTGGGGGCCTCCTACGAGCAGTACTTC. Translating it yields CASSLGASYEQYF.

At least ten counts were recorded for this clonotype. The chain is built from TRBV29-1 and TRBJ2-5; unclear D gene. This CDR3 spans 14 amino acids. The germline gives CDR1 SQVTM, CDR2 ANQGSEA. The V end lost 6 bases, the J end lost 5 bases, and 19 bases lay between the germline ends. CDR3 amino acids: CSVIGVGIMETQYF. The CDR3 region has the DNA TGCAGCGTCATTGGAGTTGGGATTATGGAGACCCAGTACTTC.

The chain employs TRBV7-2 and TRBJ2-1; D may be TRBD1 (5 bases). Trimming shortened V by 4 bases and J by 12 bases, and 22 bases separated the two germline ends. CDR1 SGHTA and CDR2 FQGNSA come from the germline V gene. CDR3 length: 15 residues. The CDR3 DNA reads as TGTGCCAGCAGCTCACAGTATGGGGCGCTTTATTTGCAGTTCTTC. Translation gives CASSSQYGALYLQFF.